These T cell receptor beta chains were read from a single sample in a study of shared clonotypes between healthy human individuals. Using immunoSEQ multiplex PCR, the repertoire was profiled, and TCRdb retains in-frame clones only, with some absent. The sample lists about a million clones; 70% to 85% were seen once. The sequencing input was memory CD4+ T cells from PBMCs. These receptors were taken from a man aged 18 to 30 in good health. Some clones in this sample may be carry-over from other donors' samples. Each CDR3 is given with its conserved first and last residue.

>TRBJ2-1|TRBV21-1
CASSLKEPPFVQFF
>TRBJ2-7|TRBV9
CASSVGPSGSYEQYF
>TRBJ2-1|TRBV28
CASSLYTTRYNEQFF
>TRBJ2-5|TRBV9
CASSVGAQDLQETQYF
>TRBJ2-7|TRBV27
CASSQTDRLSYEQYF
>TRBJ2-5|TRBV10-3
CAISRLSQETQYF
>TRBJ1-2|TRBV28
CASSPQPNYGYTF
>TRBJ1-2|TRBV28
CASSRDRVYGYTF
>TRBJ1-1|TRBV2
CASSGGGAFF
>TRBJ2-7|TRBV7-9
CASSSPRLAGGYEQYF
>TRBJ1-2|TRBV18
CASSPTGTGGASGYTF